The clone carrying this T cell receptor beta chain has at least ten counts. The antigen is undetermined. Losses at the gene ends were 2 bases for V and 2 bases for J; bases not matched to a gene: 6. The CDR3 spans 16 residues. The germline CDR1 and CDR2 sequences are SGHVS and FQNEAQ. This specimen belongs to a study of T cell repertoires in cytomegalovirus infection. About the study: Newly reported HLA-C-restricted and thoroughly characterized HLA-B-restricted CMV epitopes were employed. Matching HLA type and CMV infection were both indicated by public TCR beta signatures.

TCRdb reprocessed the reads with MiXCR, giving one entry per CDR3 protein. The sample comprises roughly 700,000 distinct CDR3 sequences, roughly 30% of which are singletons, and 15% to 20% rests with the top ten. Findings and limits, study-wide: Clonotype analysis showed dominance of the ex vivo response by HLA-C-restricted CMV-specific TCR beta clonotypes.

Sequenced here: cultured PBMCs, sampled from culture after CMV antigen stimulation. The TCR originated in a human donor in good health (CMV status not recorded). Some clones in this sample may be carry-over from other donors' samples. V gene TRBV7-8 combines with J gene TRBJ1-5; 7 nucleotides match TRBD1. In DNA, the CDR3 is TGTGCCAGCAGCTTACGGCGGGACAGACGCAATCAGCCCCAGCATTTT. As protein: CASSLRRDRRNQPQHF.